The 18 T cell receptor beta chains reported below all come from one sample, sequenced in a study of blood T cell repertoires in COVID-19. Produced via immunoSEQ multiplex PCR; TCRdb's table is partial and in-frame only. This table has 140,000 or so clones, approximately 84% appearing once. The sequenced sample was peripheral blood. These receptors originate from a human donor in a cohort sampled during active COVID-19.

This clone was seen once. The V call is TRBV6-5, the J call TRBJ2-3; 10 nucleotides align to TRBD1. Germline CDR1 and CDR2: MNHEY and SVGAGI. J lost 1 base, V lost 7 bases, and 5 bases had no gene match. The CDR3 has 15 amino acids. The CDR3 sequence: CASTTGTGGTDTQYF. CDR3 in DNA: TGTGCCAGCACCACCGGGACAGGGGGCACAGATACGCAGTATTTT.

V gene TRBV15 combines with J gene TRBJ2-7; 10 bases line up with TRBD1. CDR3 length: 15 amino acids. V lost 5 bases and J lost 6; bases outside the gene matches: 10. In germline, CDR1 is LNHNV, CDR2 YYDKDF (reference sequence). The CDR3 is CATSARDRGGSEQYF. CDR3 DNA sequence: TGTGCCACCAGCGCCCGGGACAGGGGAGGTTCCGAGCAGTACTTC.

The chain is built from TRBV6-2 or TRBV6-3 and TRBJ2-7; a weak D match, TRBD2 (6 bases). Trimming took 5 bases from V and 0 from J, leaving 14 bases between them. CDR1 is MNHEY and CDR2 is SVGEGT in the germline V gene. The CDR3 has 15 residues. The CDR3, as DNA: TGTGCCAGCAGTAACCCGGGAGCCCTCTCCTACGAGCAGTACTTC. Residues: CASSNPGALSYEQYF.

CDR3 in amino acids: CASSQDRALNHEQYF. The CDR3 nucleotides are TGTGCCAGCAGCCAGGACAGGGCCTTAAATCACGAGCAGTACTTC. The rearrangement uses TRBV11-2 and TRBJ2-7; 8 bases match TRBD1. The junction had 11 bases not matched to a gene; V was cut back by 5 bases and J by 5 bases. This CDR3 has 15 amino acids. Germline V gives CDR1 SGHAT, CDR2 FQNNGV.

V usage is TRBV16 and J usage is TRBJ2-3; TRBD1 aligns across 7 bases. The V segment lost 3 bases and the J segment 4 bases; nucleotides outside the gene matches: 4. The CDR3 has 14 amino acids. In germline, CDR1 is KGHSY, CDR2 FQNENV. The CDR3 nucleotides read TGTGCCAGCAGCCAGGGACAGAACTCAGATACGCAGTATTTT. The encoded protein is CASSQGQNSDTQYF.

The rearrangement links TRBV24-1 to TRBJ2-7, with 10 bases lining up with TRBD2. The CDR3 has 15 residues. V was pared by 3 bases and J by 2 bases, with 3 bases of the junction left unmatched. Germline CDR1 and CDR2: KGHDR and SFDVKD. CDR3 sequence (DNA): TGTGCCACCAGTGATCCTAGCGGGGGAGCCTACGAGCAGTACTTC. This encodes CATSDPSGGAYEQYF.

The chain joins TRBV5-1 to TRBJ2-1; TRBD1 agrees at 7 bases. J gave up 4 bases and V 4 bases, and 8 bases lay outside the gene matches. This CDR3 spans 15 amino acids. Germline CDR1 reads SGHRS; CDR2 reads YFSETQ. Written as DNA, the CDR3 is TGCGCCAGCAGCCGGACCGGGACAGAGTACAATGAGCAGTTCTTC. This gives the protein CASSRTGTEYNEQFF.

This chain connects TRBV18 to TRBJ1-1; TRBD1 is a possible D gene (6 bases). The V gene lost 3 bases and the J gene lost 4 bases, with 9 bases spanning the gap. Germline-derived CDR1 and CDR2 are KGHSH and LQKENI. The CDR3 covers 13 residues. The CDR3 sequence is CASSPQGGTEAFF. CDR3 coding DNA: TGTGCCAGCTCACCTCAAGGGGGCACTGAAGCTTTCTTT. Supplemented by reference TRBV18 and TRBJ1-1, the full variable domain reads NAGVMQNPRHLVRRRGQEARLRCSPMKGHSHVYWYRQLPEEGLKFMVYLQKENIIDESGMPKERFSAEFPKEGPSILRIQQVVRGDSAAYFCASSPQGGTEAFFGQGTRLTVV.

V is TRBV5-4 and J is TRBJ1-1; 8 bases match TRBD1. The length of the CDR3 is 15 residues. The V segment lost 2 bases and the J segment 6 bases; nucleotides outside the gene matches: 9. Germline V gene data show CDR1 as SGHNT and CDR2 as YYREEE (reference sequence). CDR3 DNA sequence: TGTGCCAGCAGCTTTGATCAGGGGGCGCCCCCTGAAGCTTTCTTT. Translating it yields CASSFDQGAPPEAFF.

This chain uses TRBV5-1 with TRBJ2-3, with 9 bases fitting TRBD1. Per germline, CDR1 SGHRS and CDR2 YFSETQ. There are 16 residues in the CDR3. V was clipped by 1 base and J by 4 bases; unmatched bases: 7. The CDR3 sequence is CASSLRGQGRPDTQYF. The CDR3 DNA follows: TGCGCCAGCAGCTTGAGGGGACAGGGTCGTCCAGATACGCAGTATTTT.

The CDR3 region has the DNA TGTGCCAGTAGACCCCCAGGACAGGGAACGGGATCACCCCTCCACTTT. As protein: CASRPPGQGTGSPLHF. This rearrangement joins TRBV19 to TRBJ1-6, with TRBD1 identical over 8 bases. Germline loops: CDR1 LNHDA, CDR2 SQIVND (reference sequence). CDR3 size: 16 residues. J lost 10 bases, V lost 6 bases, and 14 bases had no gene match.

The chain couples TRBV5-6 to TRBJ1-2, with a tentative D call TRBD1 (5 bases). V was pared by 4 bases and J by 8 bases, with 18 bases between. Per germline, CDR1 SGHDT and CDR2 YYEEEE. The CDR3 has 14 amino acids. CDR3 sequence: CASSHITGAGGYTF. In nucleotides, the CDR3 is TGTGCCAGCAGCCATATAACAGGTGCCGGGGGCTACACCTTC.

The rearrangement uses TRBV7-9 and TRBJ2-5, with TRBD1 matching 7 bases. The CDR3 is made up of 17 amino acids. CDR1 SEHNR and CDR2 FQNEAQ come from the germline V gene (reference sequence). Trimming removed 2 bases from V and 2 bases from J; junction bases left unmatched: 11. CDR3 sequence reads: CASSLRGLARRQETQYF. The DNA for the CDR3 is TGTGCCAGCAGCTTAAGGGGGCTAGCTAGGAGACAAGAGACCCAGTACTTC. The full variable domain, rest sourced from reference TRBV7-9 and TRBJ2-5, is DTGVSQNPRHKITKRGQNVTFRCDPISEHNRLYWYRQTLGQGPEFLTYFQNEAQLEKSRLLSDRFSAERPKGSFSTLEIQRTEQGDSAMYLCASSLRGLARRQETQYFGPGTRLLVL.

This sequence joins TRBV18 and TRBJ2-5; D not certain. In germline, CDR1 is KGHSH, CDR2 LQKENI. V lost 2 bases to trimming and J lost 4 bases, with 5 bases between them. CDR3 length equals 12 residues. Written as DNA, the CDR3 is TGTGCCAGCTCACCAGAGCGAGAGACCCAGTACTTC. Amino acid sequence: CASSPERETQYF.

The rearrangement links TRBV6-4 to TRBJ2-2, with 8 positions matching TRBD1. V lost 6 bases to trimming and J lost 6 bases; unmatched junction nucleotides: 6. Germline values: CDR1 MRHNA, CDR2 SNTAGT. The CDR3 covers 14 residues. CDR3 in amino acids: CASSRQGKAGELFF. The CDR3 nucleotides read TGTGCCAGCAGCCGACAGGGGAAGGCCGGGGAGCTGTTTTTT.

The chain has TRBV28 and TRBJ1-5, with D maybe TRBD1 (5 bases). V was shortened by 6 bases and J by 3 bases, with 6 bases between the two germline ends. Germline loops: CDR1 MDHEN, CDR2 SYDVKM. This CDR3 has 12 residues. The CDR3 here is CASRDNNQPQHF. The CDR3 coding sequence is TGTGCCAGCAGGGACAACAATCAGCCCCAGCATTTT.

CDR3 in amino acids: CASRGQGGRETQYF. The DNA for the CDR3 is TGTGCCAGCAGGGGACAGGGGGGACGAGAGACCCAGTACTTC. The rearrangement uses TRBV5-4 and TRBJ2-5; 11 bases map to TRBD1. Germline CDR1 and CDR2: SGHNT and YYREEE (reference sequence). Losses at the gene ends were 5 bases for V and 4 bases for J; bases not matched to a gene: 4. The CDR3 spans 14 residues.

DNA for the CDR3: TGTGCCAGTAGTCCGGGACAGTATAATTCACCCCTCCACTTT. Protein: CASSPGQYNSPLHF. The chain joins TRBV19 to TRBJ1-6, with 7 bases identical to TRBD1. V lost 5 bases to trimming and J lost 4 bases; unmatched junction nucleotides: 2. The CDR3 is 14 amino acids. Germline-derived CDR1 and CDR2 are LNHDA and SQIVND (reference sequence).